Listed here are 4 T cell receptor beta chains from one sample, sequenced in a study of blood T cell repertoires in COVID-19. Libraries were prepared by immunoSEQ multiplex PCR; TCRdb keeps only in-frame clonotypes and omits some of them. The profile covers about 42,000 clones, with over 80% appearing a single time and 5.4% taken by the ten largest. Sequences were obtained from peripheral blood. The source is a man over 45 with active COVID-19.

The chain has TRBV24-1 and TRBJ2-1; no definite D call. Germline-derived CDR1 and CDR2 are KGHDR and SFDVKD. V gave up 4 bases and J gave up 4 bases, with 10 bases separating them. The CDR3 length is 14 residues. CDR3 bases: TGTGCCACCAGTGACTCGGTCCAATACAATGAGCAGTTCTTC. Translating it yields CATSDSVQYNEQFF.

The chain uses TRBV29-1 and TRBJ2-3; 8 bases agree with TRBD1. This CDR3 contains 14 residues. Germline-derived CDR1 and CDR2 are SQVTM and ANQGSEA. The V segment lost 7 bases and the J segment 3 bases; nucleotides outside the gene matches: 9. The CDR3 bases are TGCAGCGGGGGGGACAGGTGGAGTACAGATACGCAGTATTTT. It specifies CSGGDRWSTDTQYF.

This clone was picked up a small number of times. The chain has TRBV2 and TRBJ1-2; tentatively, D is TRBD1 (5 bases). The CDR3 is 12 amino acids. CDR1 and CDR2 (germline): SNHLY, FYNNEI. The V end lost 4 bases, the J end lost 8 bases, and 11 bases lay between the germline ends. CDR3 DNA: TGTGCCAGCAGTGGCGCAGGGTGGGGCTACACCTTC. The encoded protein is CASSGAGWGYTF.

Only one count was recorded for this clone. This chain uses TRBV9 with TRBJ2-2; 8 positions match TRBD2. The V gene's germline CDR1 is SGDLS and CDR2 YYNGEE. This CDR3 region has 17 residues. V shed 0 bases and J 2 bases; nucleotides not matched to a gene: 6. CDR3 loop: CASSVVGSGSNTGELFF. CDR3 coding DNA: TGTGCCAGCAGCGTAGTGGGCAGCGGGAGCAACACCGGGGAGCTGTTTTTT. Supplemented by reference TRBV9 and TRBJ2-2, the full variable domain reads DSGVTQTPKHLITATGQRVTLRCSPRSGDLSVYWYQQSLDQGLQFLIQYYNGEERAKGNILERFSAQQFPDLHSELNLSSLELGDSALYFCASSVVGSGSNTGELFFGEGSRLTVL.